This entry concerns a single TCR beta chain. This may stem from a read error, because a much larger clone lies one nucleotide away. These data belong to a study of T cells in Graves' hyperthyroidism and ophthalmopathy. Germline CDR1 and CDR2: GTSNPN and SVGIG (reference sequence). This CDR3 has 14 amino acids. Amplification of TCR beta CDR3 regions used RNA as the template. TCR CDR3 regions were first amplified by RT-PCR with HTBI primers. TCRdb ran MiXCR on the multiplex PCR reads and lists one entry per CDR3 protein. The sample includes over 450,000 distinct CDR3 sequences, approximately 15% of them seen just once.

The rearrangement joins TRBV30 to TRBJ2-2; the match to TRBD1 covers 7 bases. The TCR comes from a woman between 18 and 30 years old with Graves' hyperthyroidism. Sequenced sample: blood. The CDR3 DNA is TGTGCCCGAAGACAGGGCGAGGACACCGGGGAGCGGTTTTTT. This codes for CARRQGEDTGERFF.